This TCR beta chain was observed in a study of beta chain features in type 1 diabetes. Notes on the study in general: When VDJ junctions were examined, type 1 diabetes patients showed fewer insertions and more deletions.

This clone was seen ten or more times. What it binds is not known. Reverse transcribing all isolated RNA meant expressed TCRB transcripts were sequenced. Generated by immunoSEQ multiplex PCR, the TCRdb table keeps only in-frame clones and is missing some. The table lists about 290,000 clones, roughly 8% of them singletons. The CDR3 is 12 residues long. Trimming removed 7 bases from V and 3 bases from J, with 8 bases in between. CDR1 and CDR2 from the germline V gene are MGHDK and SYGVNS. It was via CD45RO/CCR7/CD25/CD127/CD95/CD27 that CD4+ naive, central memory, regulatory and stem cell-like memory cells were sorted.

The sample taken for sequencing was central memory CD4+ T cells from blood. The chain uses TRBV25-1 and TRBJ2-3; D not certain. The TCR originated in a woman younger than 30 in good health. CDR3 amino acids: CASNKGTDTQYF. The CDR3 DNA reads TGTGCCAGCAATAAGGGAACAGATACGCAGTATTTT.